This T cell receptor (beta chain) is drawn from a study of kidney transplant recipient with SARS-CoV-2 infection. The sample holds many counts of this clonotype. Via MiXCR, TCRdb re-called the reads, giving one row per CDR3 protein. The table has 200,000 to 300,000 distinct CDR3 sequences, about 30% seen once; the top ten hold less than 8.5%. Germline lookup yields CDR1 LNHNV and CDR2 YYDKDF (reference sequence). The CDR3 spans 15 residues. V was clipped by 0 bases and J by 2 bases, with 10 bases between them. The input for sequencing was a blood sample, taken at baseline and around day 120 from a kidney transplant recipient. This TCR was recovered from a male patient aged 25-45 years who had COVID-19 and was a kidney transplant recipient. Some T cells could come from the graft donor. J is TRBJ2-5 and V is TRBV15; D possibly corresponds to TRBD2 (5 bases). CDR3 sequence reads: CATSRDRGPQETQYF. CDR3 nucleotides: TGTGCCACCAGCAGAGATCGCGGGCCACAAGAGACCCAGTACTTC.